This T cell receptor (beta chain) comes out of a study of T cell changes during pregnancy in multiple sclerosis. Clones were sequenced by immunoSEQ multiplex PCR, and TCRdb holds only the in-frame ones, with some missing. The sample lists 15,000 to 19,000 clones; 65% to 90% were seen once. Trimming removed 1 base at V and 1 base at J, with 23 bases between. The germline gives CDR1 SGHAT, CDR2 FQNNGV. This CDR3 is 19 amino acids long. The chain recombines TRBV11-2 with TRBJ2-7; D may be TRBD2 (7 bases). The source of this sequence is a female donor in good health, enrolled as a control in a pregnancy study. The sample consisted of CD8+ T cells from peripheral blood mononuclear cells, taken after pregnancy. In nucleotides, the CDR3 is TGTGCCAGCAGCTTAGGGGCCGGGACATGGCTGGGGGGGTCCTACGAGCAGTACTTC. It translates to CASSLGAGTWLGGSYEQYF.